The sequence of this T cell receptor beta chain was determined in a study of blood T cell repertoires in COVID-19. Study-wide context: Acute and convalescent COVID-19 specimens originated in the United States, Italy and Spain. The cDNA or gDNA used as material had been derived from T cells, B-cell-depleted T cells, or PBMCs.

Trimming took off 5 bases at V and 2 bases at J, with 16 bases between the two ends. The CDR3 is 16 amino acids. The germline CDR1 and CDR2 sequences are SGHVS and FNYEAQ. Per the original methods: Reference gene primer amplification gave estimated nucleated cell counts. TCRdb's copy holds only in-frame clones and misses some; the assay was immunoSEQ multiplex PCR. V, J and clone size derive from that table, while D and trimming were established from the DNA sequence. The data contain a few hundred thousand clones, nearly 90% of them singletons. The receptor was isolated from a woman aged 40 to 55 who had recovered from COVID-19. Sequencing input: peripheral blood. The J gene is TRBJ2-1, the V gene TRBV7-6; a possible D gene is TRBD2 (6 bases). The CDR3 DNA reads TGTGCCAGCAGCGAAATTGGTCTAGCGACCTACAATGAGCAGTTCTTC. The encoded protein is CASSEIGLATYNEQFF.